The 27 T cell receptor beta chains in this list originate from one sample, sequenced in a study of response to subunit inactivated influenza vaccine. Each CDR3 protein is one row after TCRdb ran MiXCR on the RT-PCR reads. The sample records 600,000 to 700,000 distinct CDR3 sequences, about 14% being singletons. The starting material was PBMCs from blood, obtained roughly 2 weeks before vaccination. The receptors shown here come from a man aged 45-60 years who received an inactivated influenza vaccine.

The chain has TRBV25-1 and TRBJ2-3; 7 bases fit TRBD2. V was clipped by 1 base and J by 4 bases; unmatched bases: 5. In germline, CDR1 is MGHDK, CDR2 SYGVNS. The CDR3 extends over 15 amino acids. CDR3 DNA: TGTGCCAGCAGTGAATCAGCGGGAACCCCAGATACGCAGTATTTT. It codes for CASSESAGTPDTQYF.

This chain uses TRBV5-6 with TRBJ1-2; D call uncertain. Germline CDR1 is SGHDT and CDR2 is YYEEEE. The CDR3 sequence is 13 residues long. Trimming removed 4 bases from V and 2 bases from J, with 9 bases in between. CDR3 sequence: CASSAGLNYGYTF. CDR3 bases: TGTGCCAGCAGCGCCGGATTAAACTATGGCTACACCTTC.

This chain connects TRBV5-1 to TRBJ1-1; TRBD1 agrees at 8 bases. Trimming removed 6 bases from V and 4 bases from J; junction bases left unmatched: 11. Germline V CDR1 and CDR2: SGHRS, YFSETQ. The CDR3 spans 15 residues. CDR3 residues: CASTVAGGEITEAFF. The CDR3, as DNA: TGCGCCAGCACCGTGGCAGGGGGCGAGATCACTGAAGCTTTCTTT.

The DNA of the CDR3 is TGTGCCAGCAGTCCCCACGGGACTAGCGGGACCGAGCAGTACTTC. Amino acids: CASSPHGTSGTEQYF. This rearrangement joins TRBV6-1 to TRBJ2-7, with 13 nucleotides matching TRBD2. Unmatched junction bases numbered 7, after V lost 5 bases and J lost 6 bases. This CDR3 contains 15 residues. Per the germline V gene, CDR1 is MNHNS and CDR2 is SASEGT.

The chain links TRBV6-1 to TRBJ2-6; D unclear. The CDR3 has 15 amino acids. V was pared by 6 bases and J by 0 bases, with 9 bases between. Per the germline V gene, CDR1 is MNHNS and CDR2 is SASEGT. CDR3 residues: CASSPEYSGANVLTF. The CDR3 nucleotides read TGTGCCAGCAGCCCTGAATACTCTGGGGCCAACGTCCTGACTTTC.

This chain connects TRBV20-1 to TRBJ2-7; maybe TRBD1 (6 bases). This CDR3 is 13 amino acids long. Trimming cost V 6 bases and J 3 bases, with 15 bases left between them. In germline, CDR1 is DFQATT, CDR2 SNEGSKA (reference sequence). In DNA form, the CDR3 reads TGCAGTGCCGTAGATCTGACAGGCTACGAGCAGTACTTC. Translating it yields CSAVDLTGYEQYF.

The sample holds many counts of this clonotype. The chain links TRBV5-1 to TRBJ2-2; D gene uncertain. The CDR3 extends over 14 amino acids. V was pared by 3 bases and J by 1 base, with 7 bases between. Germline V gene sequence: CDR1 SGHRS, CDR2 YFSETQ. As DNA, the CDR3 is TGCGCCAGCAGCTGGACGGTGAACACCGGGGAGCTGTTTTTT. This codes for CASSWTVNTGELFF.

The sample holds a few counts of this clonotype. This chain joins TRBV20-1 and TRBJ1-1; unclear D gene. The CDR3 is 14 amino acids. Germline V gene lookup returns CDR1 DFQATT and CDR2 SNEGSKA (reference sequence). The ends were cut back, 0 bases at V and 5 bases at J, with 13 bases in the middle. The chain's CDR3 is CSARDQVTGTEAFF. CDR3 in DNA: TGCAGTGCTAGAGATCAAGTGACGGGGACTGAAGCTTTCTTT.

The J gene is TRBJ1-1, the V gene TRBV11-2, with 9 bases lining up with TRBD1. The ends lost 2 bases at V and 5 bases at J; junction bases unmatched: 6. The CDR3 consists of 15 residues. Per the germline V gene, CDR1 is SGHAT and CDR2 is FQNNGV. Here the CDR3 reads CASSLHRGLGTEAFF. The CDR3 nucleotides read TGTGCCAGCAGCTTACACAGGGGGCTTGGGACTGAAGCTTTCTTT.

This chain joins TRBV5-1 and TRBJ2-3; D is perhaps TRBD1 (5 bases). V was shortened by 4 bases and J by 6 bases, with 21 bases between the two germline ends. CDR1 is SGHRS and CDR2 is YFSETQ in the germline V gene. The CDR3 runs to 16 residues. DNA of the CDR3: TGCGCCAGCAGCCCCGGACAACCGCACATGGGGGATACGCAGTATTTT. Amino acid sequence: CASSPGQPHMGDTQYF.

In regard to this clonotype: One base away lies a much larger clone, so this may be a sequencing read error. The genes are TRBV25-1 and TRBJ1-3; D gene unclear. In germline, CDR1 is MGHDK, CDR2 SYGVNS. The length of the CDR3 is 15 residues. CDR3 DNA sequence: TGTGCCAGCAGTGAATATAGCTACTCTGGAAAGACCATATATTTT. Amino acid sequence: CASSEYSYSGKTIYF. The full variable domain, rest sourced from reference TRBV25-1 and TRBJ1-3, is EADIYQTPRYLVIGTGKKITLECSQTMGHDKMYWYQQDPGMELHLIHYSYGVNSTEKGDLSSESTVSRIRTEHFPLTLESARPSHTSQYLCASSEYSYSGKTIYFGEGSWLTVV.

This chain joins TRBV20-1 and TRBJ2-1; D tentatively fits TRBD1 or TRBD2 (5 bases each). This CDR3 has 16 amino acids. Trimming cost V 3 bases and J 10 bases, with 25 bases left between them. Germline lookup yields CDR1 DFQATT and CDR2 SNEGSKA (reference sequence). The CDR3: CSASPAPTSMRDEQFF. CDR3 nucleotides: TGCAGTGCTAGCCCGGCCCCCACTAGTATGAGGGACGAGCAGTTCTTC.

CDR3 sequence reads: CSASRTGPPYEQYF. The CDR3 nucleotides read TGCAGTGCTAGCCGGACAGGGCCCCCCTACGAGCAGTACTTC. The chain has TRBV20-1 and TRBJ2-7, with 8 bases that match TRBD1. V was clipped by 3 bases and J by 2 bases; unmatched bases: 6. The CDR3 loop spans 14 amino acids. Germline CDR1 and CDR2: DFQATT and SNEGSKA (reference sequence).

The chain links TRBV12-3 or TRBV12-4 to TRBJ1-4, with D unclear. V gave up 2 bases and J gave up 2 bases, with 9 bases separating them. The CDR3 runs 15 residues. CDR3 region: CASSLRVGTNEKLFF. CDR3 in DNA: TGTGCCAGCAGTTTAAGAGTTGGGACTAATGAAAAACTGTTTTTT.

This clonotype came up many times. The chain is built from TRBV12-3 or TRBV12-4 and TRBJ1-2; TRBD1 might be the D (6 bases). Trimming cost V 7 bases and J 2 bases, with 14 bases left between them. This CDR3 comprises 14 residues. The CDR3 here is CASTPGHANYGYTF. CDR3 DNA sequence: TGTGCCAGCACCCCGGGACACGCAAACTATGGCTACACCTTC.

This clonotype was counted between two and nine times. This chain links TRBV6-2 or TRBV6-3 with TRBJ1-1; D perhaps matches TRBD1 (6 bases). Per germline, CDR1 MNHEY and CDR2 SVGEGT. V was cut by 5 bases and J by 1 base, with 14 bases left in between. The CDR3 has 15 residues. CDR3 in amino acids: CASSDPWTANTEAFF. In DNA, the CDR3 is TGTGCCAGCAGTGACCCGTGGACAGCGAACACTGAAGCTTTCTTT.

The V and J genes are TRBV7-8 and TRBJ2-1; D is perhaps TRBD2 (5 bases). Trimming took off 7 bases at V and 4 bases at J, with 14 bases between the two ends. Germline loops: CDR1 SGHVS, CDR2 FQNEAQ. The CDR3 length is 14 residues. The CDR3 sequence is CASTPPAGYNEQFF. The DNA of the CDR3 is TGTGCCAGCACCCCCCCGGCGGGTTACAATGAGCAGTTCTTC.

The V call is TRBV6-2 or TRBV6-3, the J call TRBJ2-1; D is ambiguous. The CDR3 is 13 amino acids. Trimming cost V 2 bases and J 9 bases, with 11 bases left between them. Per germline, CDR1 MNHEY and CDR2 SVGEGT. CDR3 sequence reads: CASSYLPSFEQFF. In DNA, the CDR3 is TGTGCCAGCAGTTACCTACCATCTTTTGAGCAGTTCTTC.

In nucleotides, the CDR3 is TGTGCCAGCAGTTACTTCAGGGGATCCCAAGAGACCCAGTACTTC. It is translated as CASSYFRGSQETQYF. The chain joins TRBV6-5 to TRBJ2-5; weak D call: TRBD1 (6 bases). Germline-derived CDR1 and CDR2 are MNHEY and SVGAGI. The CDR3 length is 15 residues. V lost 1 base, J lost 1 base, and 10 bases lay in between.

Regarding this clonotype: At one end the junction does not follow the germline gene, possibly because of a read error. V gene TRBV7-2 combines with J gene TRBJ2-1; TRBD1 or TRBD2 may be the D gene (5 bases each). Germline assignment: CDR1 SGHTA and CDR2 FQGNSA. The CDR3 runs to 11 residues. As DNA, the CDR3 is TGTGCCAGCACCCCGGGACCCGAGCTGTTCTTC. Its protein is CASTPGPELFF.

This clonotype was observed a few times. V is TRBV5-1 and J is TRBJ2-2; 7 nucleotides agree with TRBD2. The V segment lost 0 bases and the J segment 4 bases; nucleotides outside the gene matches: 3. Germline V gene data show CDR1 as SGHRS and CDR2 as YFSETQ. This CDR3 is 15 amino acids long. This CDR3 is CASSLDGGVTGELFF. For the CDR3, the DNA is TGCGCCAGCAGCTTGGATGGGGGGGTCACCGGGGAGCTGTTTTTT. The full variable domain, in which reference TRBV5-1 and TRBJ2-2 provide the parts outside the CDR3, is KAGVTQTPRYLIKTRGQQVTLSCSPISGHRSVSWYQQTPGQGLQFLFEYFSETQRNKGNFPGRFSGRQFSNSRSEMNVSTLELGDSALYLCASSLDGGVTGELFFGEGSRLTVL.

This clonotype showed up many times. This rearrangement joins TRBV29-1 to TRBJ1-1, with D hard to call. CDR1 SQVTM and CDR2 ANQGSEA come from the germline V gene. The V and J ends lost 4 bases and 1 base respectively, with 4 bases between them. CDR3 length: 11 residues. The CDR3 coding sequence is TGCAGCGTTGCAGAGAACACTGAAGCTTTCTTT. Its translation is CSVAENTEAFF.

The V and J genes are TRBV5-1 and TRBJ2-7, with D tentatively TRBD1 (6 bases). In germline, CDR1 is SGHRS, CDR2 YFSETQ. The CDR3 runs 15 residues. V gave up 0 bases and J gave up 5 bases, with 15 bases separating them. In DNA form, the CDR3 reads TGCGCCAGCAGCTTGGAACACAGGGTTCGGGACGAGCAGTACTTC. It encodes CASSLEHRVRDEQYF. The complete variable domain, with remaining parts taken from reference TRBV5-1 and TRBJ2-7, reads KAGVTQTPRYLIKTRGQQVTLSCSPISGHRSVSWYQQTPGQGLQFLFEYFSETQRNKGNFPGRFSGRQFSNSRSEMNVSTLELGDSALYLCASSLEHRVRDEQYFGPGTRLTVT.

In its sample, this clonotype was seen a few times. V is TRBV20-1 and J is TRBJ2-5; D may be TRBD1 or TRBD2 (7 bases each). CDR1 and CDR2 from the germline V gene are DFQATT and SNEGSKA (reference sequence). V dropped 2 bases and J dropped 2 bases, with 18 bases sitting between them. The CDR3 contains 16 residues. The CDR3 sequence is CSARKFRGGRQETQYF. The CDR3 DNA reads TGCAGTGCTAGAAAATTCAGGGGGGGTCGACAAGAGACCCAGTACTTC.

This clonotype was found many times. CDR3 loop: CSARLAGGPDTQYF. Written as DNA, the CDR3 is TGCAGTGCTAGACTAGCGGGAGGCCCAGATACGCAGTATTTT. The V call is TRBV20-1, the J call TRBJ2-3; 11 bases match TRBD2. The junction had 2 bases not matched to a gene; V was cut back by 2 bases and J by 4 bases. The V gene's germline CDR1 is DFQATT and CDR2 SNEGSKA (reference sequence). The CDR3 spans 14 residues.

This chain joins TRBV3-1 and TRBJ1-4; D is unclear. V was cut by 0 bases and J by 5 bases, with 10 bases left in between. Per the germline V gene, CDR1 is LGHDT and CDR2 is YNNKEL (reference sequence). This CDR3 region has 15 residues. CDR3 residues: CASSQDRPSNEKLFF. In DNA form, the CDR3 reads TGTGCCAGCAGCCAAGACAGACCATCGAATGAAAAACTGTTTTTT.

Ten or more counts support this clonotype. This chain links TRBV4-1 with TRBJ1-1, with D tentatively TRBD1 (5 bases). The CDR3 covers 17 residues. Germline CDR1 reads MGHRA; CDR2 reads YSYEKL. Trimming took off 3 bases at V and 5 bases at J, with 22 bases between the two ends. The CDR3, as DNA: TGCGCCAGCAGCCAGGAATCGTTGGGGGGAAGGAGGACTGAAGCTTTCTTT. Protein sequence: CASSQESLGGRRTEAFF.